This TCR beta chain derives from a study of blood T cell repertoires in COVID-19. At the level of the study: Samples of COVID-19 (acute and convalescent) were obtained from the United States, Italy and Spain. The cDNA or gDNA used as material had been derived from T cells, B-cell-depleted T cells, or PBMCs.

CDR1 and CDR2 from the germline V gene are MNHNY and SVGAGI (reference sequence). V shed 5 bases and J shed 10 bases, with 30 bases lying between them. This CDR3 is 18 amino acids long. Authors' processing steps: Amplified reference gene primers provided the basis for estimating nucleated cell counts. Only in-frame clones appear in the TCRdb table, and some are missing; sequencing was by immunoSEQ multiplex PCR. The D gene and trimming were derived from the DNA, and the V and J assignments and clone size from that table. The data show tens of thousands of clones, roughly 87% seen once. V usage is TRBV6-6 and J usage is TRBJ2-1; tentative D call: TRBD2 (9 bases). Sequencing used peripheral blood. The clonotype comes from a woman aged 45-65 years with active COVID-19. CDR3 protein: CASSRPAGGGVAGVEQFF. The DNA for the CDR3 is TGTGCCAGCAGTCGACCCGCAGGGGGCGGGGTAGCGGGAGTGGAGCAGTTCTTC.